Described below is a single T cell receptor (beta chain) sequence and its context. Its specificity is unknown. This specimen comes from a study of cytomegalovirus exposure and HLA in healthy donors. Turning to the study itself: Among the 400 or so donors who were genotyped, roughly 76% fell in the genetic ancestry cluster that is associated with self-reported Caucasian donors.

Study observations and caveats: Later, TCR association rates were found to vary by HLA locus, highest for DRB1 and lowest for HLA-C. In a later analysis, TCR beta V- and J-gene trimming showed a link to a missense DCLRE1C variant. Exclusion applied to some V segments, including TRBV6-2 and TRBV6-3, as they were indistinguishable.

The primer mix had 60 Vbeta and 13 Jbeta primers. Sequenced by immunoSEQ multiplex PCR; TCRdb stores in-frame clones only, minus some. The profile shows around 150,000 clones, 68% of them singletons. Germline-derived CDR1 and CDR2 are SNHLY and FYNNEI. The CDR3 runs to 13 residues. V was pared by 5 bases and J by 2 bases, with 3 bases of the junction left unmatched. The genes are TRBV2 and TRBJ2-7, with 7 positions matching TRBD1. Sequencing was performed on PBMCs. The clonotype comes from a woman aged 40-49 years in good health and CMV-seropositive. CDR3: CASSTGTAYEQYF. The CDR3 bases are TGTGCCAGCAGTACCGGGACAGCCTACGAGCAGTACTTC.